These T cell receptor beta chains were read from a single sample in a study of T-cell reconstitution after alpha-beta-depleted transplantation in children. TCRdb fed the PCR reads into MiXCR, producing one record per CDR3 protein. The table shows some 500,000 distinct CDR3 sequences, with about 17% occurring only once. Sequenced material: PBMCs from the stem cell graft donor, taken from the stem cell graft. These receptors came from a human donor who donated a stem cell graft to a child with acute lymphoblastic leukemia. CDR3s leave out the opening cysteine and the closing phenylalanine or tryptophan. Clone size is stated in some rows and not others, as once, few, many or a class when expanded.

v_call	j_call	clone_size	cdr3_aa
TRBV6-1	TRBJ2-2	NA	ASSPEPAGNTGELF
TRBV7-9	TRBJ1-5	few	ASSQLGPHQPQH
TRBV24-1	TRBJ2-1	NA	ATSTTSGRANEQF
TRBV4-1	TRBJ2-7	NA	ASSPGGDSYFSEQY
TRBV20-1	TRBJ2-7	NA	SARRAGGPEQY
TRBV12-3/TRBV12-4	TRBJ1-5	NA	ASSLGGASGPQH
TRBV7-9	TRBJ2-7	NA	ASSPQDRLPEDEQY
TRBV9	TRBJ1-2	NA	ASSVVEGRGGYT
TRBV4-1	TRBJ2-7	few	ASSHIPGQGELEQY
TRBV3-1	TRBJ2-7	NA	ASSQDPRLGEQY
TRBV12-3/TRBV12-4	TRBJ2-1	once	ASMREAYNEQF
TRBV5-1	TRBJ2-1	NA	ASSLSGGGSYNEQF
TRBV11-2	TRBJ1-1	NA	ASSSTGVMNTEAF
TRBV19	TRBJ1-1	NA	ASSNTLDPTTEAF
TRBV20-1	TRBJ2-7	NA	SARTGRFGEQY
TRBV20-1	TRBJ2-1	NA	SASDLTLGSYNEQF
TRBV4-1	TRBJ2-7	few	ASTRTAYSYEQY
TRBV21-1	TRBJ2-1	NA	ASSKKGGLSYSNEQF
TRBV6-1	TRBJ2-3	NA	ASRVTTDTQY
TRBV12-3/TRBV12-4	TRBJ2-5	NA	ASSPWARPETQY
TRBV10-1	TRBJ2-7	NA	ASSATDRVHEQY
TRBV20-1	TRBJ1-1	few	SAPRPRDSDTEAF
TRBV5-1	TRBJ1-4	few	ASHISTNEKLF
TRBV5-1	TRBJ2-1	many	ASSLGQSAGDEQF
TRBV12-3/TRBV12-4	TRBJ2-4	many	ASSLVTLAKNIQY
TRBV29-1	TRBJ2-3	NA	SVVKNRGIPTDTQY
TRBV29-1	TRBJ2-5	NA	SAQTGGRGETQY
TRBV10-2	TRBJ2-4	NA	ASSESENIQY
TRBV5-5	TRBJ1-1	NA	ASSLRDRGLNTEAF
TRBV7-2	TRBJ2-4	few	ASSLSPPSRNIQY
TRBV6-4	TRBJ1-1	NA	ASSLTGSGTEAF
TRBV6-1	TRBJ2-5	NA	ASSEAANFKETQY
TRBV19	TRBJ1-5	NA	ASSMVHQPQH
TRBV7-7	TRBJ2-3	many	ASSPHGVADTQY
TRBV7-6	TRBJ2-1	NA	ASSPTFGFAYNEQF
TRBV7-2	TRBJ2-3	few	ASRLGSLAGDTQY
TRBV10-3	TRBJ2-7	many	AISELYEQY
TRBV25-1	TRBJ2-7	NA	ASSDHRGPYEQY
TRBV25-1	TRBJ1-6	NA	ASSELEGRGRGNSPLH
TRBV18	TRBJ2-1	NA	ASSPSRSEQF
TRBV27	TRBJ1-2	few	ASSLGGDQWDGYT
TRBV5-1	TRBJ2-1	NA	ASSLDGVTFNEQF
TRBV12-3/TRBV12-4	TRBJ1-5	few	ASSSRTGSAPVVGGRTGGPQH
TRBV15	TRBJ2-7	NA	ATSLRQGLNEQY